This TCR beta chain was identified in a study of early T cells in non-severe SARS-CoV-2 infection. Looking at the study overall: Alpha and beta chains were unpaired, from unsorted whole-blood bulk RNA.

Individually, cDNA molecules had unique molecular identifiers attached to them. MiXCR, applied by TCRdb to the 5' RACE reads, yields one record per CDR3 protein. The data hold roughly 90,000 distinct CDR3 sequences, with 14% to 15% observed a single time. This clonotype was detected many times. Its antigen is unidentified. Trimming pared 6 bases from V and 1 base from J, leaving 15 bases between. Germline V CDR1 and CDR2: MGHRA, YSYEKL. This CDR3 has 15 amino acids. Study results and caveats: Matches to VDJdb favored anti-spike CD8 responses and missed private and CD4 specificities.

This TCR was sampled from an adult who was a healthcare worker with PCR-confirmed SARS-CoV-2 infection or an uninfected control (not recorded which). The material sequenced was whole blood. V is TRBV4-1 and J is TRBJ1-2, with D possibly matching TRBD1 (6 bases). CDR3 nucleotide sequence: TGCGCCAGCAGTCCCACGGGACACTTTAACTATGGCTACACCTTC. This gives the protein CASSPTGHFNYGYTF.